Described below is a single T cell receptor beta chain sequence and its context. The study drew participants aged about 18 to 89 years from about two dozen US areas. Clinical history reported by participants formed the basis on which cohorts were assigned. The entry originates in a study of blood T cell repertoires in COVID-19. The repertoire was sequenced with immunoSEQ multiplex PCR; TCRdb's copy has only in-frame clones and lacks some. The sample records 350,000 or so clones, roughly nine tenths being singletons. CDR3 length: 13 amino acids. Trimming cost V 8 bases and J 8 bases; bases outside gene matches: 11. Germline assignment: CDR1 MDHEN and CDR2 SYDVKM.

The specimen was PBMCs or T cells enriched from blood (not recorded which). The rearrangement uses TRBV28 and TRBJ1-2; 7 nucleotides line up with TRBD1. The source of this sequence is a woman aged 30 to 39 who had recovered from COVID-19. In DNA, the CDR3 is TGTGCCAGCTCGTGGGACCAGGGGGGCGGCTACACCTTC. It translates to CASSWDQGGGYTF.